This T cell receptor beta chain is from a study of CD8 T cells in Susac syndrome. Random hexamers were used to reverse transcribe roughly 0.45 to 1 ug of RNA. TCRdb re-called the immunoSEQ multiplex PCR reads through MiXCR, storing one row per CDR3 protein. The sample has 95,000 to 150,000 distinct CDR3 sequences, around 94% seen once. The receptor was derived from a human donor with Susac syndrome. The sequenced material came from CD8+ T cells from PBMCs.

This chain's CDR3 is CASSVGRQGNEAFF. CDR3 in DNA: TGTGCCAGCAGCGTAGGGAGACAGGGGAATGAAGCTTTCTTT. The chain combines TRBV9 with TRBJ1-1; the match to TRBD1 covers 8 bases. Germline V lookup: CDR1 SGDLS, CDR2 YYNGEE. There are 14 residues in the CDR3. The ends lost 0 bases at V and 7 bases at J; junction bases unmatched: 5.